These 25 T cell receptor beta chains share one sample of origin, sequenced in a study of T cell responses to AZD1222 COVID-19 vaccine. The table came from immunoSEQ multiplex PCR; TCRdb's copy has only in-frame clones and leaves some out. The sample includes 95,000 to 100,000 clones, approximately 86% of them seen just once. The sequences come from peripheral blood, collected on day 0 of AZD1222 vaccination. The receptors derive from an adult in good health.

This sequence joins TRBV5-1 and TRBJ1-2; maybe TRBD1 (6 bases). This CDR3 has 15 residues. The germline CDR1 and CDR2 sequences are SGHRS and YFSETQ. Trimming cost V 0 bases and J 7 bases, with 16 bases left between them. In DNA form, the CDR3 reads TGCGCCAGCAGCTTGGGGCAGGGGACCATTGGTGGCTACACCTTC. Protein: CASSLGQGTIGGYTF. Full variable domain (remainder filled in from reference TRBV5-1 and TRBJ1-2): KAGVTQTPRYLIKTRGQQVTLSCSPISGHRSVSWYQQTPGQGLQFLFEYFSETQRNKGNFPGRFSGRQFSNSRSEMNVSTLELGDSALYLCASSLGQGTIGGYTFGSGTRLTVV.

The CDR3 coding sequence is TGTGCCTGGAGAACAGGGGATCAGCCCCAGCATTTT. Its protein product is CAWRTGDQPQHF. V and J are TRBV30 and TRBJ1-5, with 7 bases lining up with TRBD1. Germline V gives CDR1 GTSNPN, CDR2 SVGIG (reference sequence). J gave up 5 bases and V 3 bases, and 1 base lay outside the gene matches. CDR3 length equals 12 residues.

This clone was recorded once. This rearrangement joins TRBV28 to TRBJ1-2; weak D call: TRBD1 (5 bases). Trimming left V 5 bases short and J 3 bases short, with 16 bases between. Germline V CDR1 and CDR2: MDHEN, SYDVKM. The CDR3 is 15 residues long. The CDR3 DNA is TGTGCCAGCAGTGTAGGGACGAGCTTAGACTATGGCTACACCTTC. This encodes CASSVGTSLDYGYTF.

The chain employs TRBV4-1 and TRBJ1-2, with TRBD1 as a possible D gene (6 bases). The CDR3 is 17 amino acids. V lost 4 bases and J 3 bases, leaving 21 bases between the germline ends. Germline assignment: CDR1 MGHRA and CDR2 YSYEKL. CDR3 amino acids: CASSLRQDFLTHYGYTF. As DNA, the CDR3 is TGCGCCAGCAGCCTAAGACAGGACTTCCTTACCCACTATGGCTACACCTTC.

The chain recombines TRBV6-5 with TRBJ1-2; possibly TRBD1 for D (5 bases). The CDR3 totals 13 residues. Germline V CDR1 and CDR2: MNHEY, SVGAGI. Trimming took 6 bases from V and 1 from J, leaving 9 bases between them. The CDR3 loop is CASRGTDNYGYTF. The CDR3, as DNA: TGTGCCAGCAGAGGGACGGATAACTATGGCTACACCTTC.

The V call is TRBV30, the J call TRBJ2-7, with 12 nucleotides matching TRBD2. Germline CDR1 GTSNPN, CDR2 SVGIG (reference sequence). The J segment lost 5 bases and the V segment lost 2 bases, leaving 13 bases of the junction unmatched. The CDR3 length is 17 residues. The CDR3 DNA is TGTGCCTGGAGTCCGGGACTAGCGGGCCTTATATCCCACGAGCAGTACTTC. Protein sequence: CAWSPGLAGLISHEQYF.

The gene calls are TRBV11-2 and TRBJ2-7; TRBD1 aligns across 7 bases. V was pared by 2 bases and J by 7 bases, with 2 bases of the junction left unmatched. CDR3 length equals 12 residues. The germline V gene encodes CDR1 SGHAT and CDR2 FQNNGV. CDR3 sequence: CASSLTGEEQYF. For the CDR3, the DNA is TGTGCCAGCAGCTTAACAGGGGAAGAGCAGTACTTC.

The CDR3 region has the DNA TGTGCCAGCGGACAGGGGGACTATGGCTACACCTTC. Protein sequence: CASGQGDYGYTF. The V call is TRBV6-6, the J call TRBJ1-2, with 10 bases aligning to TRBD1. The CDR3 loop spans 12 amino acids. The germline V gene has CDR1 MNHNY and CDR2 SVGAGI (reference sequence). J gave up 3 bases and V 8 bases, and 0 bases lay outside the gene matches.

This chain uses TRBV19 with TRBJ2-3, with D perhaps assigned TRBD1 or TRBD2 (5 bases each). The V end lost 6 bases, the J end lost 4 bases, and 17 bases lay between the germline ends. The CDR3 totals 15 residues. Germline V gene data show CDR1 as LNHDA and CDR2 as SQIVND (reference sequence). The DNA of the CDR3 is TGTGCCAGTAGCCGGGGACGGCTAAGGGCAGATACGCAGTATTTT. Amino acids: CASSRGRLRADTQYF.

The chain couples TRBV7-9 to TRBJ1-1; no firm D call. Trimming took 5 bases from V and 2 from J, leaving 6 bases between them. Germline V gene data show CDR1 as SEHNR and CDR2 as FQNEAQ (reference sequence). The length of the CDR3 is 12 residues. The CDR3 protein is CASSRLNTEAFF. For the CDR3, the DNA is TGTGCCAGCAGCCGACTTAACACTGAAGCTTTCTTT.

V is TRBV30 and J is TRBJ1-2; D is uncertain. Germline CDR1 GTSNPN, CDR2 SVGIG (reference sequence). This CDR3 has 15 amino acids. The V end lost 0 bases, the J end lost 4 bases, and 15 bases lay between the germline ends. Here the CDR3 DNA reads TGTGCCTGGAGTGTAGAAGGCGGCAGGCCCTATGGCTACACCTTC. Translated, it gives CAWSVEGGRPYGYTF.

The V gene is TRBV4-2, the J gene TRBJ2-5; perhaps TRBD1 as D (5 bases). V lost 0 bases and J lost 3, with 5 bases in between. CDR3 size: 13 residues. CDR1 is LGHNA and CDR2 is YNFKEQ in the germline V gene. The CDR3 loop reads CASSQEGEETQYF. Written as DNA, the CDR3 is TGTGCCAGCAGCCAAGAAGGGGAAGAGACCCAGTACTTC.

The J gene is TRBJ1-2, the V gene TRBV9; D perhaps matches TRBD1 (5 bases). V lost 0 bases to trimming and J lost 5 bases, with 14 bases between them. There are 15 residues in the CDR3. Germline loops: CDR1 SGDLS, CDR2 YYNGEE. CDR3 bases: TGTGCCAGCAGCGTAGGGTTGGAAGGACATTATGGCTACACCTTC. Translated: CASSVGLEGHYGYTF.

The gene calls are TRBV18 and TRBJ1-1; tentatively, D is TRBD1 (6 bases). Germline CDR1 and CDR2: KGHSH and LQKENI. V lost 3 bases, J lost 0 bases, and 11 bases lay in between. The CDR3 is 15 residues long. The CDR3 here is CASSPGATMNTEAFF. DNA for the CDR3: TGTGCCAGCTCACCGGGGGCAACCATGAACACTGAAGCTTTCTTT.

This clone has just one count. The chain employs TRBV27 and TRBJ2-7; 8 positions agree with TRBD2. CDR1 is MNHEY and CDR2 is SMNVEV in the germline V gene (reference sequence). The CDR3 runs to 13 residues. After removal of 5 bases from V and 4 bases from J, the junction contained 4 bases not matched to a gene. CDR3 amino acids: CASSPGLAYEQYF. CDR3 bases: TGTGCCAGCAGTCCAGGACTAGCTTACGAGCAGTACTTC.

CDR3 in amino acids: CASSLPRAGGDTGELFF. The CDR3 region has the DNA TGTGCCAGCAGCCTCCCACGGGCGGGAGGGGACACCGGGGAGCTGTTTTTT. The chain couples TRBV3-1 (or the pseudogene TRBV3-2) to TRBJ2-2; TRBD2 aligns across 9 bases. The V segment lost 4 bases and the J segment 3 bases; nucleotides outside the gene matches: 9. This CDR3 is built from 17 residues. In germline, CDR1 is LGHDT, CDR2 YNNKEL (reference sequence).

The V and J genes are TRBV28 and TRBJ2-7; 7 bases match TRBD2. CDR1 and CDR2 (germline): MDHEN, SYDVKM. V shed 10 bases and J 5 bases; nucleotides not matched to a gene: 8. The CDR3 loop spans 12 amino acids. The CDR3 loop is CATGGGTDEQYF. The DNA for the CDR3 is TGTGCCACTGGGGGGGGGACGGACGAGCAGTACTTC.

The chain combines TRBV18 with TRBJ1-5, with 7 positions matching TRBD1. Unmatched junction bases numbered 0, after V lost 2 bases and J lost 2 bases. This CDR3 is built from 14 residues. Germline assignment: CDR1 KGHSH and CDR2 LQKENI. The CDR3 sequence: CASSPGQGNQPQHF. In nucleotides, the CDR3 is TGTGCCAGCTCACCAGGACAGGGCAATCAGCCCCAGCATTTT.

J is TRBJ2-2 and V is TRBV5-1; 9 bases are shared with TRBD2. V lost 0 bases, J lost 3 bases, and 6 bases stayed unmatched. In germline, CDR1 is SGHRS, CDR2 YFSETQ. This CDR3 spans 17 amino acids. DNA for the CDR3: TGCGCCAGCAGCTTGGACCGCGGGAGGGCCTACACCGGGGAGCTGTTTTTT. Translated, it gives CASSLDRGRAYTGELFF.

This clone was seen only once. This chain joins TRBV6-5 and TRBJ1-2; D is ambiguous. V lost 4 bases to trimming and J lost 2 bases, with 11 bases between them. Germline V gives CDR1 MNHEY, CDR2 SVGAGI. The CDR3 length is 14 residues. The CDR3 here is CASSSQPQNYGYTF. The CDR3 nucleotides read TGTGCCAGCAGTTCCCAGCCCCAAAACTATGGCTACACCTTC.

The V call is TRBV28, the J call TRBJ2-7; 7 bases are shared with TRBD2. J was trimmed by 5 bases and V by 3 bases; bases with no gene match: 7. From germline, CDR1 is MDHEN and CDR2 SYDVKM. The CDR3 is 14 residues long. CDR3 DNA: TGTGCCAGCAGTTTGGGCGGGAGCCCCAACGAGCAGTACTTC. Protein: CASSLGGSPNEQYF.

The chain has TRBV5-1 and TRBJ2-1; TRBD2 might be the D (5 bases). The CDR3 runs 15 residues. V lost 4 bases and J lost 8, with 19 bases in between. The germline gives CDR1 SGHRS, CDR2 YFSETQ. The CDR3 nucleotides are TGCGCCAGCAGCCCCCGCGGGCAAACAGTCGATGAGCAGTTCTTC. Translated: CASSPRGQTVDEQFF.

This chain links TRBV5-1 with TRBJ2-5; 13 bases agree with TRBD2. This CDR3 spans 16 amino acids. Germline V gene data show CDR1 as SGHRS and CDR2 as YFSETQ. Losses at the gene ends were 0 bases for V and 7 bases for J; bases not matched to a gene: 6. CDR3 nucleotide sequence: TGCGCCAGCAGCTTGGAAGGACTAGCGGGAGACGGGACCCAGTACTTC. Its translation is CASSLEGLAGDGTQYF.

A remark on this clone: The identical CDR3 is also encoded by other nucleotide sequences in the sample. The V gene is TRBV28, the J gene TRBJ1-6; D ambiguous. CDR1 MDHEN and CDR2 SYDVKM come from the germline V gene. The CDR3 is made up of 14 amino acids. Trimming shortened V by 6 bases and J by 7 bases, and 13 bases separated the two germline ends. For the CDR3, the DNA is TGTGCCAGCAGACTGGACCGACCAAATTCACCCCTCCACTTT. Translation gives CASRLDRPNSPLHF.

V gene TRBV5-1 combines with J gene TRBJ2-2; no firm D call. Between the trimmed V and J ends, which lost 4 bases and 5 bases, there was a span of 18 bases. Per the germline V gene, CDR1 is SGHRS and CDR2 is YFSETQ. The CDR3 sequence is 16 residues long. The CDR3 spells CASSPAVGPQTGELFF. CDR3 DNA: TGCGCCAGCAGCCCGGCTGTGGGTCCTCAGACCGGGGAGCTGTTTTTT.